This record covers a single T cell receptor (beta chain). Its antigen is undetermined. Produced via immunoSEQ multiplex PCR; TCRdb's table is partial and in-frame only. The sample includes about 80,000 clones, approximately 89% seen only once; the top ten take roughly 0.18%. This sample was included in a study of OX40 agonist ivuxolimab in advanced cancers. The overall study: At approximately 83% male, the cohort had a mean age of 60 years, ranging from about 23 to 79. Study-level points and caveats: Dosing at 0.1 to 3.0 mg/kg was accompanied by clonal expansion of CD4+ and CD8+ blood T cells by week 6. Average numbers of expanded clones were greater in CD8+ T cells than in CD4+. Among the lowest peripheral clonal expansion occurred in 0.1-3.0 mg/kg partial responders.

V lost 0 bases to trimming and J lost 0 bases, with 10 bases between them. Germline V gives CDR1 SGHRS, CDR2 YFSETQ. The length of the CDR3 is 16 residues. The source is an adult with an advanced solid tumor such as melanoma, head and neck, liver or kidney cancer. The rearrangement links TRBV5-1 to TRBJ1-3; D is undetermined. The sequencing here drew on CD4+ or CD8+ T cells sorted from blood, taken in a trial of the OX40 agonist ivuxolimab. CDR3 DNA: TGCGCCAGCAGCTTGGGACAACAGAGCTCTGGAAACACCATATATTTT. This sequence encodes CASSLGQQSSGNTIYF. Together with reference TRBV5-1 and TRBJ1-3, the CDR3 gives the full variable domain: KAGVTQTPRYLIKTRGQQVTLSCSPISGHRSVSWYQQTPGQGLQFLFEYFSETQRNKGNFPGRFSGRQFSNSRSEMNVSTLELGDSALYLCASSLGQQSSGNTIYFGEGSWLTVV.